Listed below are T cell receptor beta chains from one sample, sequenced in a study of cytomegalovirus exposure and HLA in healthy donors. Clones were read by immunoSEQ multiplex PCR, and TCRdb kept only the in-frame ones, dropping some. Here the sample table reports around 140,000 clones. Sequenced material: PBMCs. Receptor source: a woman in her thirties or forties in good health and CMV-seronegative. Each CDR3 is given with its conserved first and last residue. The D gene is left open where the match is weak.

D gene	J gene	V gene	CDR3 DNA	CDR3 protein
TRBD1	TRBJ1-1	TRBV6-5	TGTGCCAGCAGGGGACAGGGGGGGAAGACTGAAGCTTTCTTT	CASRGQGGKTEAFF
TRBD2	TRBJ2-1	TRBV5-1	TGCGCCAGCAGCCCCTCGTCGGGGGGGGCCTACAATGAGCAGTTCTTC	CASSPSSGGAYNEQFF
TRBD1	TRBJ2-5	TRBV7-2	TGTGCCAGCAGCTTAGGGGGACAGGTTCAAGAGACCCAGTACTTC	CASSLGGQVQETQYF
.	TRBJ1-2	TRBV27	TGTGCCAGCAGCCTCCTACGGGCGGGAGGCTACACCTTC	CASSLLRAGGYTF
.	TRBJ2-1	TRBV28	TGTGCCAGCAGAGACAGCGTTAATGAGCAGTTCTTC	CASRDSVNEQFF
.	TRBJ1-2	TRBV6-1	TGTGCCAGCACGGACAGTAACTATGGCTACACCTTC	CASTDSNYGYTF
.	TRBJ1-5	TRBV9	TGTGCCAGCAGCGTAGGCGGGGGGGGCAATCAGCCCCAGCATTTT	CASSVGGGGNQPQHF
TRBD1	TRBJ2-7	TRBV7-6	TGTGCCAGCAGCTCACCGGGACAGGGTTCCTACGAGCAGTACTTC	CASSSPGQGSYEQYF
TRBD1	TRBJ2-2	TRBV6-6	TGTGCCAGCAGTCCAGGACCGACAGGGATCACCGGGGAGCTGTTTTTT	CASSPGPTGITGELFF
.	TRBJ2-3	TRBV5-1	TGCGCCAGCAGCCTGGATAGTTATAGCACAGATACGCAGTATTTT	CASSLDSYSTDTQYF
.	TRBJ1-4	TRBV5-8	TGTGCCAGCAGCTTGTTTGTAAGGACAGAGAATGAAAAACTGTTTTTT	CASSLFVRTENEKLFF
TRBD1	TRBJ1-4	TRBV6-1	TGTGCCAGCAGTTCAGGGGGCGCGGCTGAAAAACTGTTTTTT	CASSSGGAAEKLFF
TRBD1	TRBJ2-3	TRBV7-6	TGTGCCAGCAGCTCCACAGGGGGGAATACGCAGTATTTT	CASSSTGGNTQYF
.	TRBJ2-3	TRBV20-1	TGCAGTGCTAGGAGAACAGATACGCAGTATTTT	CSARRTDTQYF
.	TRBJ1-1	TRBV28	TGTGCCAGCAGGCGACAGATTGAAGCTTTCTTT	CASRRQIEAFF
.	TRBJ2-1	TRBV6-5	TGTGCCAGCAGTCTTCCAACAGGGATTTACAATGAGCAGTTCTTC	CASSLPTGIYNEQFF
.	TRBJ2-7	TRBV9	TGTGCCAGCAGCGTAGATCTCTCCAGCTCCTACGAGCAGTACTTC	CASSVDLSSSYEQYF
.	TRBJ1-1	TRBV6-1	TGTGCCAGCAGGGGCCAGGGTACTGAAGCTTTCTTT	CASRGQGTEAFF
.	TRBJ1-6	TRBV7-9	TGTGCCAGCAGCTCAGGAGGACCCCTCCACTTT	CASSSGGPLHF
.	TRBJ2-3	TRBV6-5	TGTGCCAGCAGAAGCCCTAGCACAGATACGCAGTATTTT	CASRSPSTDTQYF
.	TRBJ2-2	TRBV9	TGTGCCAGCAGCCCGGGCGGGGGCAACACCGGGGAGCTGTTTTTT	CASSPGGGNTGELFF
TRBD1	TRBJ1-4	TRBV5-4	TGTGCCAGCAGCCCAAATACGGCAGGGGGCGGAAAACTGTTTTTT	CASSPNTAGGGKLFF
.	TRBJ1-4	TRBV7-2	TGTGCCAGCAGCTTAGGCGGGAGTCGTAATGAAAAACTGTTTTTT	CASSLGGSRNEKLFF
.	TRBJ2-2	TRBV28	TGTGCCAGCAGTCCCCGGGACTTCGAGGGGGAGCTGTTTTTT	CASSPRDFEGELFF
TRBD1	TRBJ2-5	TRBV9	TGTGCCAGCAGCGTCGGACAGGGTATCGGGCAAGAGACCCAGTACTTC	CASSVGQGIGQETQYF